This T cell receptor (beta chain) was observed in a study of blood T cells in healthy people across ages. A second PCR of about 6 to 11 cycles used a sample-barcoded 5' primer and a J-beta primer mix. Each CDR3 protein is one row after TCRdb ran MiXCR on the 5' RACE reads. Of more than 1,400,000 distinct CDR3 sequences in the sample, 40% to 50% were seen once. Study results and caveats: Long-lived donors had more naive CD4+ cells and higher diversity than aged donors.

Comment on this clonotype: Its antigen is as yet unknown.

The clonotype was recovered from a woman between 18 and 30 years old in good health. Sample: blood.

CDR3 coding DNA: TGCAGTGCTAAAAGTGAAAGCAATCAGCCCCAGCATTTT. Translating it yields CSAKSESNQPQHF. This chain connects TRBV20-1 to TRBJ1-5; D remains ambiguous. V lost 4 bases and J 1 base, leaving 8 bases between the germline ends. CDR1 is DFQATT, CDR2 SNEGSKA, per germline (reference sequence). The CDR3 extends over 13 amino acids.